This TCR beta chain was identified during a study of cytomegalovirus exposure and HLA in healthy donors. Looking at the study overall: Unique TCRs from HLA-typed donors, roughly 89 million of them, were held in an early data release.

Primers for the PCR totalled 60 Vbeta and 13 Jbeta. Sequencing used immunoSEQ multiplex PCR; TCRdb keeps in-frame clones, though not all of them. The data show 100,000 to 150,000 clones, with around three quarters seen just once and 3.5% to 5% held by the top ten. The CDR3 runs 15 residues. Looked up from germline, CDR1 is SGHKS and CDR2 is YYEKEE (reference sequence). Trimming removed 4 bases from V and 1 base from J; junction bases left unmatched: 4. Study results and caveats: Researchers catalogued roughly 170 TCR beta chains as cytomegalovirus-associated. Previously analyzed data showed that most TCR beta V segments were productive at a frequency of about 87% or about 30%. Later analysis showed TCR association rates varying by HLA locus, highest for DRB1 and lowest for HLA-C.

For this clone: The antigen remains unidentified.

The sequenced sample consisted of PBMCs. The TCR was taken from a male donor in good health and CMV-seropositive. The chain links TRBV5-5 to TRBJ1-1; 10 positions match TRBD1. The DNA for the CDR3 is TGTGCCAGCAGCGGTAGACAGGGGGCGAACACTGAAGCTTTCTTT. It specifies CASSGRQGANTEAFF.